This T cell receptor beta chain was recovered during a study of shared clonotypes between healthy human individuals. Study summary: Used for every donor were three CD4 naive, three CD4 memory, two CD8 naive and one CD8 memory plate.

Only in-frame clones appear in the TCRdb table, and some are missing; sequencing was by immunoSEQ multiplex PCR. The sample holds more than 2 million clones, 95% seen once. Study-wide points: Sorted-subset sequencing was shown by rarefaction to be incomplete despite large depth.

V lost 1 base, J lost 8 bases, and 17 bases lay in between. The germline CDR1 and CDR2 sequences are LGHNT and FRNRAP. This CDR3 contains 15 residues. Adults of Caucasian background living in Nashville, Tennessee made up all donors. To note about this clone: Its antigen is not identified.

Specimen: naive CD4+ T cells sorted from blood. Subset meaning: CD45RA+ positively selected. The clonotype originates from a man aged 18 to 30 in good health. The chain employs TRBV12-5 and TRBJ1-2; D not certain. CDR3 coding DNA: TGTGCTAGTGGTTTGGGGACTTCCACCTTGGGCGGCTACACCTTC. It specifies CASGLGTSTLGGYTF.